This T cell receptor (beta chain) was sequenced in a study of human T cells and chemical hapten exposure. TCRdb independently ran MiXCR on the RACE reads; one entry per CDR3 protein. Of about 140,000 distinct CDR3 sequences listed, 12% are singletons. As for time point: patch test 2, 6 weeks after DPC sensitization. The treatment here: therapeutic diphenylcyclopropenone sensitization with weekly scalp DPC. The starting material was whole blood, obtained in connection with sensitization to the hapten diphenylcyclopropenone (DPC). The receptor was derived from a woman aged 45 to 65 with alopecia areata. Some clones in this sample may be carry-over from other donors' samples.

CDR3 nucleotides: TGCGCCAGCAGCTTGGACCCTAGGGGGACCTACGAGCAGTACTTC. Translated, it gives CASSLDPRGTYEQYF. The V and J genes are TRBV5-1 and TRBJ2-7, with a possible D match to TRBD1 (6 bases). V gave up 0 bases and J gave up 2 bases, with 12 bases separating them. CDR1 SGHRS and CDR2 YFSETQ come from the germline V gene. The CDR3 is 15 residues long.